The 21 T cell receptor beta chains below all came from one sample that was sequenced in a study of tumor-infiltrating lymphocytes in localized non-small cell lung cancer. This table comes from immunoSEQ multiplex PCR, and its TCRdb copy is limited to in-frame clones, with some not included. The data contain tens of thousands of clones, over 75% of them seen just once; the ten biggest clones take up around 2%. The specimen was lung tumor tissue. The receptors were sampled from a human donor with non-small cell lung cancer.

The chain uses TRBV28 and TRBJ1-5, with 7 bases lining up with TRBD1. This CDR3 has 14 residues. Germline CDR1 is MDHEN and CDR2 is SYDVKM. Trimming removed 5 bases from V and 2 bases from J; junction bases left unmatched: 3. CDR3 loop: CASSTGARNQPQHF. The CDR3 region has the DNA TGTGCCAGCAGTACAGGGGCCCGCAATCAGCCCCAGCATTTT.

The chain links TRBV30 to TRBJ1-4; no reliable D call. The V and J ends lost 4 bases and 4 bases respectively, with 4 bases between them. Germline V CDR1 and CDR2: GTSNPN, SVGIG (reference sequence). The CDR3 contains 11 residues. The CDR3 DNA reads TGTGCCTGGAATTATAATGAAAAACTGTTTTTT. This codes for CAWNYNEKLFF.

This chain connects TRBV5-4 to TRBJ2-7; 11 positions match TRBD1. The germline CDR1 and CDR2 sequences are SGHNT and YYREEE (reference sequence). There are 13 residues in the CDR3. J gave up 11 bases and V 0 bases, and 4 bases lay outside the gene matches. CDR3: CASSLGPGQGEYF. The DNA for the CDR3 is TGTGCCAGCAGCTTGGGTCCGGGACAGGGGGAGTACTTC.

V gene TRBV6-6 combines with J gene TRBJ1-5, with a possible D match to TRBD1 (5 bases). Germline V gene lookup returns CDR1 MNHNY and CDR2 SVGAGI (reference sequence). Trimming took off 4 bases at V and 7 bases at J, with 17 bases between the two ends. This CDR3 has 15 amino acids. The CDR3 DNA reads TGTGCCAGCAGTTTGTCGACAGCCAGGAAACAGCCCCAGCATTTT. This sequence encodes CASSLSTARKQPQHF.

The J gene is TRBJ1-6, the V gene TRBV7-3; D possibly corresponds to TRBD1 (5 bases). The germline V and J ends were trimmed by 3 bases and 10 bases, with 13 bases remaining between them. CDR3 length: 14 residues. Germline V gene lookup returns CDR1 SGHTA and CDR2 FQGTGA. CDR3 residues: CASSFKGPPSPLHF. In DNA form, the CDR3 reads TGTGCCAGCAGCTTCAAGGGGCCCCCATCACCCCTCCACTTT.

The chain recombines TRBV7-2 with TRBJ2-3; D is uncertain. Trimming removed 2 bases from V and 5 bases from J, with 11 bases in between. The CDR3 spans 14 residues. The V gene's germline CDR1 is SGHTA and CDR2 FQGNSA. The CDR3 sequence is CASSLSTIVDTQYF. CDR3 in DNA: TGTGCCAGCAGCTTATCTACTATCGTAGATACGCAGTATTTT.

The chain couples TRBV6-5 to TRBJ2-7, with 7 bases aligning to TRBD1. V lost 6 bases to trimming and J lost 6 bases; unmatched junction nucleotides: 14. Looked up from germline, CDR1 is MNHEY and CDR2 is SVGAGI. The length of the CDR3 is 15 residues. CDR3 sequence reads: CASRFGTDGLGEQYF. CDR3 DNA: TGTGCCAGCAGGTTCGGGACAGATGGTCTCGGCGAGCAGTACTTC.

This clone was found a few times. The rearrangement links TRBV30 to TRBJ1-1; a weak D match, TRBD1 (6 bases). V was trimmed by 2 bases and J by 5 bases, leaving 15 bases between them. Germline CDR1 and CDR2: GTSNPN and SVGIG (reference sequence). The CDR3 length is 14 residues. The CDR3 coding sequence is TGTGCCTGGAGTCGGGACACCCGCTGGACTGAAGCTTTCTTT. It encodes CAWSRDTRWTEAFF.

The chain uses TRBV6-4 and TRBJ2-3, with D possibly matching TRBD1 (6 bases). The V gene's germline CDR1 is MRHNA and CDR2 SNTAGT. Trimming shortened V by 6 bases and J by 4 bases, and 17 bases separated the two germline ends. CDR3 length: 15 amino acids. The CDR3 nucleotides are TGTGCCAGCAGCGCCACAGGGAATCTTCCAGATACGCAGTATTTT. It is translated as CASSATGNLPDTQYF.

This chain connects TRBV6-1 to TRBJ2-2; tentatively, D is TRBD1 (5 bases). The germline V and J ends were trimmed by 4 bases and 4 bases, with 19 bases remaining between them. The CDR3 covers 17 residues. CDR1 and CDR2 (germline): MNHNS, SASEGT. The CDR3 nucleotides are TGTGCCAGCAGTGGGTGGGAACCTGACAGACGCACCGGGGAGCTGTTTTTT. This sequence encodes CASSGWEPDRRTGELFF.

V and J are TRBV6-5 and TRBJ1-1; D ambiguous. This CDR3 comprises 13 residues. With 4 bases removed from V and 1 base from J, the gap between germline ends came to 7 bases. CDR1 is MNHEY and CDR2 is SVGAGI in the germline V gene. The CDR3 DNA reads as TGTGCCAGCAGTTTCCTCAAGAACACTGAAGCTTTCTTT. Its protein product is CASSFLKNTEAFF.

The rearrangement uses TRBV5-1 and TRBJ2-3, with TRBD2 matching over 10 bases. The CDR3 runs to 18 residues. Unmatched junction bases numbered 10, after V lost 0 bases and J lost 3 bases. Germline V gene lookup returns CDR1 SGHRS and CDR2 YFSETQ. In nucleotides, the CDR3 is TGCGCCAGCAGCTTGGGGTACAGCGGGGGGGCCAATACAGATACGCAGTATTTT. The encoded protein is CASSLGYSGGANTDTQYF.

This clone was seen more than once but under ten times. The chain has TRBV29-1 and TRBJ2-3; the D gene is possibly TRBD2 (7 bases). V was trimmed by 2 bases and J by 5 bases, leaving 11 bases between them. Germline values: CDR1 SQVTM, CDR2 ANQGSEA. The CDR3 has 13 residues. The CDR3: CSVEIGGGDTQYF. CDR3 nucleotide sequence: TGCAGCGTTGAAATAGGGGGGGGAGATACGCAGTATTTT.

The chain links TRBV6-6 to TRBJ2-3; D is ambiguous. Germline-derived CDR1 and CDR2 are MNHNY and SVGAGI (reference sequence). This CDR3 is 14 amino acids long. V was pared by 4 bases and J by 6 bases, with 14 bases between. CDR3 bases: TGTGCCAGCAGTTTTTATAAGGGTGCGGATACGCAGTATTTT. Encoded protein: CASSFYKGADTQYF.

The chain is built from TRBV19 and TRBJ2-1, with D maybe TRBD2 (6 bases). Deletions cut 5 bases from V and 3 bases from J, with 11 bases between. Germline V gene sequence: CDR1 LNHDA, CDR2 SQIVND (reference sequence). The CDR3 is 14 residues long. DNA of the CDR3: TGTGCCAGTAGTCGGGGAGGAGGCTACAATGAGCAGTTCTTC. Translation: CASSRGGGYNEQFF. Full variable domain (rest looked up from reference TRBV19 and TRBJ2-1): DGGITQSPKYLFRKEGQNVTLSCEQNLNHDAMYWYRQDPGQGLRLIYYSQIVNDFQKGDIAEGYSVSREKKESFPLTVTSAQKNPTAFYLCASSRGGGYNEQFFGPGTRLTVL.

The rearrangement links TRBV9 to TRBJ2-1; 10 nucleotides match TRBD2. This CDR3 is 17 amino acids long. The germline V gene encodes CDR1 SGDLS and CDR2 YYNGEE. V lost 3 bases, J lost 8 bases, and 14 bases stayed unmatched. CDR3 loop: CASSAVVLAGLSDEQFF. The CDR3 DNA reads TGTGCCAGCAGCGCAGTAGTACTAGCGGGGCTGTCGGATGAGCAGTTCTTC.

The rearrangement joins TRBV5-1 to TRBJ2-5, with 12 bases lining up with TRBD2. The J segment lost 2 bases and the V segment lost 4 bases, leaving 6 bases of the junction unmatched. CDR1 is SGHRS and CDR2 is YFSETQ in the germline V gene. The length of the CDR3 is 16 residues. The CDR3 spells CASSRPGLAGQETQYF. The CDR3 DNA reads TGCGCCAGCAGCCGTCCAGGACTAGCGGGGCAAGAGACCCAGTACTTC.

V is TRBV7-2 and J is TRBJ2-5, with TRBD2 matching 7 bases. The J segment lost 0 bases and the V segment lost 5 bases, leaving 9 bases of the junction unmatched. This CDR3 has 16 residues. The germline gives CDR1 SGHTA, CDR2 FQGNSA. The chain's CDR3 is CASSLVGGSYQETQYF. CDR3 bases: TGTGCCAGCAGCCTGGTGGGGGGGTCGTACCAAGAGACCCAGTACTTC.

In this sample, this clone turned up once. The identical CDR3 is also encoded by other nucleotide sequences in the sample. The CDR3 DNA reads as TGTGCCAGCAGCTTAGTACAGGGGGCGGCCTACGAGCAGTACTTC. Translated, it gives CASSLVQGAAYEQYF. This chain uses TRBV7-6 with TRBJ2-7, with 9 bases matching TRBD1. J lost 2 bases, V lost 1 base, and 3 bases had no gene match. The CDR3 is 15 residues long. Per the germline V gene, CDR1 is SGHVS and CDR2 is FNYEAQ.

This clone occurred once. The V gene is TRBV4-1, the J gene TRBJ2-2, with D possibly matching TRBD1 (5 bases). There are 16 residues in the CDR3. Germline lookup yields CDR1 MGHRA and CDR2 YSYEKL. V was cut by 2 bases and J by 2 bases, with 12 bases left in between. The DNA for the CDR3 is TGCGCCAGCAGCCAATTGGGGCAGGTAAACACCGGGGAGCTGTTTTTT. Translating it yields CASSQLGQVNTGELFF.

This clone occurred once. The gene calls are TRBV6-1 and TRBJ2-1; TRBD2 agrees at 13 bases. The V gene's germline CDR1 is MNHNS and CDR2 SASEGT. V shed 6 bases and J 5 bases; nucleotides not matched to a gene: 4. There are 15 residues in the CDR3. The CDR3 sequence is CASSQLAGGNNEQFF. The CDR3 region has the DNA TGTGCCAGCAGCCAACTAGCGGGGGGGAACAATGAGCAGTTCTTC.